What follows are 14 T cell receptor beta chains derived from one specimen sequenced in a study of OX40 agonist ivuxolimab in advanced cancers. Some clones are missing from TCRdb's copy, which holds only in-frame ones; the method was immunoSEQ multiplex PCR. The sample records some 78,000 clones, almost 95% being singletons. Sequenced here: CD4+ or CD8+ T cells sorted from blood, sampled in a trial of the OX40 agonist ivuxolimab. These TCRs come from an adult with an advanced solid tumor such as melanoma, head and neck, liver or kidney cancer.

The genes are TRBV5-1 and TRBJ2-5, with TRBD2 matching over 9 bases. The V segment lost 0 bases and the J segment 2 bases; nucleotides outside the gene matches: 2. The CDR3 loop spans 15 amino acids. The germline gives CDR1 SGHRS, CDR2 YFSETQ. The CDR3 reads CASSLGLAVQETQYF. CDR3 in DNA: TGCGCCAGCAGCTTGGGACTAGCGGTACAAGAGACCCAGTACTTC. The variable domain in full, completed from reference TRBV5-1 and TRBJ2-5, reads KAGVTQTPRYLIKTRGQQVTLSCSPISGHRSVSWYQQTPGQGLQFLFEYFSETQRNKGNFPGRFSGRQFSNSRSEMNVSTLELGDSALYLCASSLGLAVQETQYFGPGTRLLVL.

The chain carries TRBV19 and TRBJ1-2; D call uncertain. V shed 2 bases and J shed 0 bases, with 10 bases lying between them. The germline V gene has CDR1 LNHDA and CDR2 SQIVND (reference sequence). The CDR3 extends over 15 amino acids. The chain's CDR3 is CASSIIPGANYGYTF. The CDR3, as DNA: TGTGCCAGTAGTATAATACCAGGTGCTAACTATGGCTACACCTTC. The variable domain in full, completed from reference TRBV19 and TRBJ1-2, reads DGGITQSPKYLFRKEGQNVTLSCEQNLNHDAMYWYRQDPGQGLRLIYYSQIVNDFQKGDIAEGYSVSREKKESFPLTVTSAQKNPTAFYLCASSIIPGANYGYTFGSGTRLTVV.

This clone was detected only a few times. Written as DNA, the CDR3 is TGTGCCAGCAGCCAAGATCCGGACGGAGCAGGTGGCTACACCTTC. Encoded protein: CASSQDPDGAGGYTF. This chain connects TRBV4-2 to TRBJ1-2, with D hard to call. Trimming shortened V by 0 bases and J by 7 bases, and 15 bases separated the two germline ends. The CDR3 sequence is 15 residues long. CDR1 and CDR2 (germline): LGHNA, YNFKEQ.

V is TRBV19 and J is TRBJ1-2, with D unclear. Between the trimmed V and J ends, which lost 6 bases and 3 bases, there was a span of 17 bases. Germline V gene sequence: CDR1 LNHDA, CDR2 SQIVND (reference sequence). The CDR3 covers 15 residues. The CDR3 DNA is TGTGCCAGTAGCACACGACTCCCGAGGGACTATGGCTACACCTTC. This codes for CASSTRLPRDYGYTF.

The chain recombines TRBV7-9 with TRBJ2-2; the D gene is possibly TRBD1 (5 bases). The CDR3 is 13 residues long. Trimming cost V 5 bases and J 4 bases, with 8 bases left between them. Germline values: CDR1 SEHNR, CDR2 FQNEAQ (reference sequence). Here the CDR3 DNA reads TGTGCCAGCAGCCCCGACAGCACCGGGGAGCTGTTTTTT. Encoded protein: CASSPDSTGELFF. The full variable domain, in which reference TRBV7-9 and TRBJ2-2 provide the parts outside the CDR3, is DTGVSQNPRHKITKRGQNVTFRCDPISEHNRLYWYRQTLGQGPEFLTYFQNEAQLEKSRLLSDRFSAERPKGSFSTLEIQRTEQGDSAMYLCASSPDSTGELFFGEGSRLTVL.

The rearrangement links TRBV7-6 to TRBJ2-5; 10 bases align to TRBD1. The CDR3 runs 14 residues. Germline V gives CDR1 SGHVS, CDR2 FNYEAQ. After removal of 4 bases from V and 4 bases from J, the junction contained 3 bases not matched to a gene. The DNA of the CDR3 is TGTGCCAGCAGCTCTAGGGACAGGGGAGAGACCCAGTACTTC. It yields the protein CASSSRDRGETQYF.

This chain links TRBV5-6 with TRBJ1-2; a weak D match, TRBD1 (5 bases). V was clipped by 0 bases and J by 8 bases, with 11 bases between them. This CDR3 comprises 13 residues. Germline V gene lookup returns CDR1 SGHDT and CDR2 YYEEEE. The CDR3 spells CASSLGRAGGYTF. CDR3 DNA: TGTGCCAGCAGCTTGGGTAGGGCAGGGGGCTACACCTTC.

The chain employs TRBV5-8 and TRBJ2-7, with no clear D. Germline-derived CDR1 and CDR2 are SGHTS and YDEGEE. The CDR3 is 14 residues long. Trimming removed 0 bases at V and 0 bases at J, with 7 bases between. The CDR3 DNA is TGTGCCAGCAGCTTGGTGGGGTTCTCCTACGAGCAGTACTTC. Its translation: CASSLVGFSYEQYF.

The V gene is TRBV30, the J gene TRBJ1-1; 8 bases agree with TRBD1. This CDR3 contains 13 residues. With V trimmed by 5 bases and J by 5 bases, 7 bases remained unmatched. Germline CDR1 reads GTSNPN; CDR2 reads SVGIG (reference sequence). The CDR3 sequence is CAWAGQGRTEAFF. As DNA, the CDR3 is TGTGCCTGGGCCGGACAGGGAAGAACTGAAGCTTTCTTT.

The gene calls are TRBV19 and TRBJ1-1; TRBD1 is a possible D gene (6 bases). V was trimmed by 7 bases and J by 2 bases, leaving 17 bases between them. CDR1 and CDR2 (germline): LNHDA, SQIVND (reference sequence). The CDR3 runs to 15 residues. The CDR3 DNA reads TGTGCCAGTACCCCGATATTACAGGGAAACACTGAAGCTTTCTTT. It yields the protein CASTPILQGNTEAFF. The whole variable domain, remainder taken from reference TRBV19 and TRBJ1-1, is DGGITQSPKYLFRKEGQNVTLSCEQNLNHDAMYWYRQDPGQGLRLIYYSQIVNDFQKGDIAEGYSVSREKKESFPLTVTSAQKNPTAFYLCASTPILQGNTEAFFGQGTRLTVV.

V and J are TRBV19 and TRBJ1-5; D is undetermined. The V and J ends lost 8 bases and 7 bases respectively, with 24 bases between them. Germline values: CDR1 LNHDA, CDR2 SQIVND (reference sequence). This CDR3 region has 16 residues. The CDR3 coding sequence is TGTGCCAGTCACAATACTCGGGCAGGTCAGTGGCAGCCCCAGCATTTT. It is translated as CASHNTRAGQWQPQHF.

This clone was seen a handful of times. The J gene is TRBJ2-1, the V gene TRBV7-2, with D perhaps TRBD2 (5 bases). The length of the CDR3 is 15 residues. Germline CDR1 SGHTA, CDR2 FQGNSA. Trimming took 1 base from V and 3 from J, leaving 10 bases between them. CDR3 sequence (DNA): TGTGCCAGCAGCTTAGATCGGGGAAGCTACAATGAGCAGTTCTTC. Translating it yields CASSLDRGSYNEQFF.

V and J are TRBV30 and TRBJ1-2; no clear D gene. V lost 3 bases and J 0 bases, leaving 11 bases between the germline ends. The CDR3 length is 14 residues. Germline V gene sequence: CDR1 GTSNPN, CDR2 SVGIG (reference sequence). CDR3 amino acids: CAWSGGSSNYGYTF. The CDR3 nucleotides read TGTGCCTGGAGCGGTGGGTCCTCTAACTATGGCTACACCTTC. Full variable domain (rest looked up from reference TRBV30 and TRBJ1-2): SQTIHQWPATLVQPVGSPLSLECTVEGTSNPNLYWYRQAAGRGLQLLFYSVGIGQISSEVPQNLSASRPQDRQFILSSKKLLLSDSGFYLCAWSGGSSNYGYTFGSGTRLTVV.

The CDR3 nucleotides are TGTGCCTGGAACCAACAACAGGGGGCGAATGAGCAGTTCTTC. This codes for CAWNQQQGANEQFF. The chain joins TRBV30 to TRBJ2-1; TRBD1 matches 9 bases. With 4 bases clipped from V and 7 bases from J, the junction kept 8 bases outside the gene matches. The CDR3 loop spans 14 amino acids. The germline gives CDR1 GTSNPN, CDR2 SVGIG (reference sequence).